This T cell receptor (beta chain) stems from a study of shared clonotypes between healthy human individuals. Study results and caveats: At large depth, rarefaction still showed sorted-subset sequencing to be incomplete. Approximately 5% was the fraction of naive CD4 clonotypes found shared across four donors.

As concerns this clone: Its antigen is undetermined.

Germline values: CDR1 SGHDT, CDR2 YYEEEE. With 3 bases removed from V and 0 bases from J, the gap between germline ends came to 10 bases. The length of the CDR3 is 15 residues. Sequencing used immunoSEQ multiplex PCR; TCRdb keeps in-frame clones, though not all of them. The data contain 2 million to 3 million clones, roughly 92% of them singletons. Sequencing was carried out using naive CD4+ T cells sorted from blood. Documented subset: CD45RA+ positively selected. This TCR derives from a man between 18 and 29 years old in good health. The rearrangement joins TRBV5-6 to TRBJ2-1; D unclear. Here the CDR3 reads CASSSQVSSYNEQFF. In DNA form, the CDR3 reads TGTGCCAGCAGCTCGCAGGTAAGCTCCTACAATGAGCAGTTCTTC.